Each of the 3 T cell receptor beta chains below was sequenced from the same sample in a study of T cells in Graves' hyperthyroidism and ophthalmopathy (dated by TCRdb to the late 2010s). Receptor amplification or capture employed multiplex PCR. Sequencing was performed on an Illumina HiSeq 2000. The TCR beta CDR3 regions were amplified from the RNA transcripts. For the first round of RT-PCR on the TCR CDR3, the HTBI primer set was used together with the Qiagen OneStep RT-PCR kit. Using fastp at Q25 and MiXCR, TCRdb reprocessed the public reads and kept productive beta chains. Each entry merges the rows of one CDR3 protein and shows their most common DNA and genes. Here the sample has around 300,000 distinct CDR3 sequences; about an eighth occur a single time. Of the sample, about 8% falls within the top ten clones. The sample consisted of blood. Every receptor here comes from a woman in her thirties with Graves' hyperthyroidism that later progressed to Graves' ophthalmopathy.

This clonotype was seen ten or more times. The rearrangement joins TRBV10-3 to TRBJ2-3, with 12 positions matching TRBD2. Germline V lookup: CDR1 ENHRY, CDR2 SYGVKD. The CDR3 length is 18 residues. With 4 bases clipped from V and 0 bases from J, the junction kept 8 bases outside the gene matches. CDR3 region: CAISVTGTSGLSTDTQYF. The DNA of the CDR3 is TGTGCCATCAGTGTTACCGGGACTAGCGGGCTCAGCACAGATACGCAGTATTTT.

Only a few counts were recorded for this clonotype. The genes are TRBV16 and TRBJ2-7; TRBD2 matches 9 bases. The CDR3 totals 16 residues. With 4 bases clipped from V and 7 bases from J, the junction kept 14 bases outside the gene matches. Germline-derived CDR1 and CDR2 are KGHSY and FQNENV. As DNA, the CDR3 is TGTGCCAGCAGCCCTCGGGAGGTTAGCGGGAGAGATGAGCAGTACTTC. Translating it yields CASSPREVSGRDEQYF.

The table lists this clonotype with many counts. The V and J genes are TRBV6-1 and TRBJ2-3; 7 nucleotides match TRBD1. Germline V gives CDR1 MNHNS, CDR2 SASEGT. The trim removed 6 bases at V and 5 bases at J, leaving 5 bases unmatched. This CDR3 is built from 13 residues. The CDR3 DNA reads TGTGCCAGCAGCGACAGGGCTGAAGATACGCAGTATTTT. This encodes CASSDRAEDTQYF.